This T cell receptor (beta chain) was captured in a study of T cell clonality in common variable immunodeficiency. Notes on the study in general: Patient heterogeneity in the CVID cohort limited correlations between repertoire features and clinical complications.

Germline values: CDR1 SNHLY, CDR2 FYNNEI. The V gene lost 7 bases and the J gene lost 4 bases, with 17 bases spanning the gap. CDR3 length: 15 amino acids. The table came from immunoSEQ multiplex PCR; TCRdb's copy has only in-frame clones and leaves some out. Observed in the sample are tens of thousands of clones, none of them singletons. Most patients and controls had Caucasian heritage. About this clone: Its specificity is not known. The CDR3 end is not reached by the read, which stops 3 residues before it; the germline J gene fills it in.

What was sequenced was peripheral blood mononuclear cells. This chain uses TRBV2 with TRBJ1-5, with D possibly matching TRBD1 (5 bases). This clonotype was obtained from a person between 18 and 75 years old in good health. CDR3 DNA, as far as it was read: TGTGCCAGCACCCTCTCTCGGGGGGATAATCAGCCC. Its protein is CASTLSRGDNQP. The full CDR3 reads CASTLSRGDNQPQHF.